This T cell receptor beta chain is from a study of blood T cell repertoires in COVID-19. Study-wide background: Collection of acute and convalescent COVID-19 samples took place in the United States, Italy and Spain.

TCRdb keeps only in-frame clones here, not all; method: immunoSEQ multiplex PCR. This sample yields roughly 190,000 clones, of which approximately 73% are seen a single time; around 16% belongs to the top ten. This CDR3 is 14 amino acids long. Trimming took off 5 bases at V and 1 base at J, with 11 bases between the two ends. The V gene's germline CDR1 is SGHAT and CDR2 FQNNGV. The source material was PBMCs or T cells enriched from blood (not recorded which). The TCR sequence derives from a woman between 45 and 60 years old with acute COVID-19. This chain connects TRBV11-2 to TRBJ1-2; D unclear. The CDR3 loop is CASSQRSGNYGYTF. The DNA for the CDR3 is TGTGCCAGCAGCCAGCGGTCGGGTAACTATGGCTACACCTTC.